The T cell receptor beta chain described here comes from a study of long-term antiretroviral therapy in people with HIV (dated by TCRdb to between 2021 and 2023). Context from the whole study: The earliest samples were collected approximately a decade before the 2015 WHO recommendation for immediate ART, a period when ART was typically delayed until CD4 counts fell. About 35% of the 30 participants with HIV were female. This retrospective serial study examined whether starting ART and sustained HIV suppression were associated with changes in the composition and diversity of the TRB repertoire in peripheral blood. No cross-contamination during QIAcube processing was seen in test extractions of a monoclonal T-cell line run alongside roughly 30 polyclonal samples. A total of some 200 cryopreserved PBMC samples came from roughly 30 adults with confirmed HIV infection and were collected serially over a mean of roughly 6 years (range 1-12). What the study reported, not specific to this receptor: Limited PBMC availability meant only the TCR beta chain was sequenced, without alpha chain pairing. A significant increase in TRB diversity was found to be associated with ART initiation, although TRB diversity was observed to remain significantly below that of transplant donor controls even after long-term ART. The samples were dated from about 2004 to 2018, and the ART regimens that were used may be less effective than current ART regimens. The repertoire was dominated across all time points by expanded TRB clones identified before ART initiation, although this dominance was seen to fluctuate and to decrease in many PLHIV after ART. Inferences about post-ART repertoire changes are limited because no data were available on ART adherence, viral resistance or therapy changes. Compared with controls, HIV repertoires had narrower CDR3 length ranges, and the network structure pointed to an antigen-experienced repertoire that shifted only slightly toward naive after ART. Unsorted PBMC were profiled instead of sorted CD4+ and CD8+ T cells because pre-ART samples had limited cell numbers.

Concerning this clone itself: What this receptor recognizes is not known. It has no much larger one-base neighbor in the sample; base qualities were not kept.

Its CDR3 holds 15 amino acids, cysteine through phenylalanine. CDR3 DNA only is kept here, 45 bases in frame from base 1. From a lookup of the germline V gene, CDR1 and CDR2 are LGHNA and YSLEER. The junction shows trimming of 2 bases on V and 2 bases on J, and the gene matches do not reach 3 bases of it. Inclusion was restricted to participants for whom at least one PBMC sample before ART initiation and at least two post-ART samples were available. All participants with HIV were treated in the United States of America. Cryopreserved samples of about 1-10 million PBMC were thawed and washed before DNA extraction. At the time of the earliest PBMC sample for each participant with HIV, ages ranged from roughly 23 to 60 years. PBMC samples from each participant spanned 1-4 timepoints before ART initiation and 2-8 timepoints after ART initiation, with a median of 7 samples. For every participant, serial HIV viral load, CD4+ T-cell count, ART history and demographic data were obtained. Genomic DNA was extracted from unsorted PBMC with a Qiagen kit on a QIAcube, processed in batches of 12 samples.

The immunoSEQ hsTCRB v3.0 assay was used at survey level resolution for TRB variable region sequencing. The target sequencing depth for TRB was about 35,000-50,000 T-cell genomes per sample. TRB libraries were pooled and sequenced on an Illumina MiSeq using a v3 150-cycle kit. Per the original workflow: Analysis of repertoires was carried out in R inside a reproducible Nextflow workflow spanning QC, data transformation and analysis. LymphoSeq2, an R package for exploring AIRR-Seq data, was used to implement the custom analyses. Several samples that produced fewer than 5000 total TRB sequences were removed, so 190 or so HIV repertoires were analyzed. Among the 180 to 200 HIV repertoires that were kept, roughly 58 were collected before ART initiation and roughly 130 were collected after ART initiation. Each repertoire was downsampled to 5000 TRB nucleotide sequences, and summary statistics were averaged across 100 downsampling iterations. Only TRB sequences with CDR3 regions of at least seven amino acids were retained for analysis. Diversity was assessed using a clonality score derived from Shannon entropy and using the Gini coefficient. Repertoire networks linked the top 5000 CDR3 amino acid sequences whenever two sequences differed by an edit distance of one. For TRB CDR3 amino acid sequences, antigen specificity groups and MHC restriction were predicted with GLIPH2. Known CMV, EBV, HIV or tissue antigen associations were flagged by matching CDR3 amino acid sequences against VDJdb and McPAS-TCR. Pre-ART, post-ART and control groups were compared with Wilcoxon signed-rank tests and Holm-Bonferroni correction. In its TCRdb copy, this immuneACCESS table keeps in-frame sequences only and misses some clones. Where compared with another copy, unresolved V genes explain less than half of these, and the others have no known cause. From that table come the V and J calls and clone size; the DNA was used to work out D and trimming. This sample comprises tens of thousands of clones, roughly 83% of them detected only once. Jointly, the top ten make up about 6% of the sample.

Sequenced here: unsorted PBMCs, sampled 0.7 years before starting antiretroviral therapy. The TCR sequence derives from a man between 25 and 39 years old with HIV. The rearranged segments are TRBV4-3 and TRBJ2-1; a stretch of 7 junction bases matches TRBD1. The CDR3 reads as follows: CASSQNGQAYNEQFF. The nucleotides read TGCGCCAGCAGCCAAAATGGACAGGCCTACAATGAGCAGTTCTTC.